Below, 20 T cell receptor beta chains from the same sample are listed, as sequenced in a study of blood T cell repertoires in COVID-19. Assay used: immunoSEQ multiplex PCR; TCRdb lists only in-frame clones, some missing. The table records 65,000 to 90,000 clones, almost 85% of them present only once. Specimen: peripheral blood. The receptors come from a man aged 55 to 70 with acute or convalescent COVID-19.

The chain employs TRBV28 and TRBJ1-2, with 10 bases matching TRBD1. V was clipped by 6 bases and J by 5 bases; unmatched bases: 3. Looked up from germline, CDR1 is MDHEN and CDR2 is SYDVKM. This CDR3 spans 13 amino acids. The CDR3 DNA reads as TGTGCCAGCAGCAGACAGGGGGCTTATGGCTACACCTTC. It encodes CASSRQGAYGYTF.

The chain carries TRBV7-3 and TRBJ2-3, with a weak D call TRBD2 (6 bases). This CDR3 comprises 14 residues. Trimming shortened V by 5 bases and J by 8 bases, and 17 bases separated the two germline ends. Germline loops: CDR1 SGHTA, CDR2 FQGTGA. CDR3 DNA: TGTGCCAGCAGCATCCAACTAGCTGACGGTACGCAGTATTTT. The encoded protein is CASSIQLADGTQYF.

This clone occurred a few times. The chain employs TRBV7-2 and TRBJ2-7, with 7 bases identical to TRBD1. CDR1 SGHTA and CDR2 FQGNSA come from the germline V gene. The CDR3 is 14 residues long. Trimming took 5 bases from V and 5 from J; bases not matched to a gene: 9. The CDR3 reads CASSLGTAFNEQYF. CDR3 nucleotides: TGTGCCAGCAGCCTAGGGACAGCCTTCAACGAGCAGTACTTC.

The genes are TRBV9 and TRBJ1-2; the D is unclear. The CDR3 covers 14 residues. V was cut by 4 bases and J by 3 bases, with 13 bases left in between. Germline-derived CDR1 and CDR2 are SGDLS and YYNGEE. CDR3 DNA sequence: TGTGCCAGCAGCCCTCGACTAGTGGACTATGGCTACACCTTC. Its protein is CASSPRLVDYGYTF. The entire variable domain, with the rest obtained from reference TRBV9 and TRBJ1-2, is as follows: DSGVTQTPKHLITATGQRVTLRCSPRSGDLSVYWYQQSLDQGLQFLIQYYNGEERAKGNILERFSAQQFPDLHSELNLSSLELGDSALYFCASSPRLVDYGYTFGSGTRLTVV.

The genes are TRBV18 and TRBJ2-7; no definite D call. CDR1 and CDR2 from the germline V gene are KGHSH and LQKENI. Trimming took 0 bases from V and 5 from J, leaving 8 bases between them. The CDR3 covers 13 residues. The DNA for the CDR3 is TGTGCCAGCTCACCACCGTCTCTCCACGAGCAGTACTTC. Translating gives CASSPPSLHEQYF.

CDR3 in amino acids: CATRGRDSRPREAFF. DNA for the CDR3: TGTGCCACCAGGGGGCGGGACTCAAGGCCCAGAGAAGCTTTCTTT. The V gene is TRBV7-8, the J gene TRBJ1-1; TRBD1 aligns across 8 bases. Germline V gives CDR1 SGHVS, CDR2 FQNEAQ. After removal of 10 bases from V and 8 bases from J, the junction contained 18 bases not matched to a gene. This CDR3 contains 15 residues.

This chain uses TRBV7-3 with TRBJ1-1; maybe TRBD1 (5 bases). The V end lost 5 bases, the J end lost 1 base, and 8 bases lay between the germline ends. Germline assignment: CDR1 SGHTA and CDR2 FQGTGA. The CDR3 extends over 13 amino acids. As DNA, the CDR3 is TGTGCCAGCAGCCGACAGTCGAACACTGAAGCTTTCTTT. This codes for CASSRQSNTEAFF.

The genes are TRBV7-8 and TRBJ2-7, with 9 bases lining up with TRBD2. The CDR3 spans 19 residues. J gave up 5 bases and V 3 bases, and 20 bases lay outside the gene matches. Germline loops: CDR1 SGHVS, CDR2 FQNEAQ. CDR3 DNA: TGTGCCAGCAGCTTGCCTCAGACTAGCGGTAATAGCGGAGACGACGAGCAGTACTTC. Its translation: CASSLPQTSGNSGDDEQYF.

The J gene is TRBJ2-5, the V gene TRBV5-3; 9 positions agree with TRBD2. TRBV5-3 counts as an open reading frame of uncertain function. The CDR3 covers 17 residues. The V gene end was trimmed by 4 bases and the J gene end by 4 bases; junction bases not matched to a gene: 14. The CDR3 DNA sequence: TGTGCCAGAAGCGCCCTGGGGGGAGCGGGAGGTAGAGAGACCCAGTACTTC. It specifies CARSALGGAGGRETQYF.

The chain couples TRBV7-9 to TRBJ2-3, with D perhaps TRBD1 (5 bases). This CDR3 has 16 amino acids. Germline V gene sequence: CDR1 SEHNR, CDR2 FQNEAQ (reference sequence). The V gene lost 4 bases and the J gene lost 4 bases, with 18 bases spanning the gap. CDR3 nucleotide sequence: TGTGCCAGCAGCTCCTCTCCCCAGGGAAATTCAGATACGCAGTATTTT. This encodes CASSSSPQGNSDTQYF.

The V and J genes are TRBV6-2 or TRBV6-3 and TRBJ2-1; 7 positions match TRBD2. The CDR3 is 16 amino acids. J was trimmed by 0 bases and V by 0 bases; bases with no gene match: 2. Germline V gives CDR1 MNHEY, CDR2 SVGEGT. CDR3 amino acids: CASSYSLASSYNEQFF. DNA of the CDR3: TGTGCCAGCAGTTACTCACTAGCGAGCTCCTACAATGAGCAGTTCTTC.

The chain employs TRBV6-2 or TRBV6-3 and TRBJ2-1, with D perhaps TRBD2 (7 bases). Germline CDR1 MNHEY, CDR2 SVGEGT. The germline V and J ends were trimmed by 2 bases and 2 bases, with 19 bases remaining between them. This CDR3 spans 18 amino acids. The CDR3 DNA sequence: TGTGCCAGCAGTTACAGGGCGGGGGCCAACCAGGCCTACAATGAGCAGTTCTTC. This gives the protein CASSYRAGANQAYNEQFF.

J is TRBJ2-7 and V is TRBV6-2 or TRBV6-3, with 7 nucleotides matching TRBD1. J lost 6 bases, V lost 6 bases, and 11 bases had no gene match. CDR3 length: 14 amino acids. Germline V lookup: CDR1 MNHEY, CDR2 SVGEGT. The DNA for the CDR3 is TGTGCCAGCAGCCTAGTAGGGGGCGCCGGCGAGCAGTACTTC. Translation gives CASSLVGGAGEQYF.

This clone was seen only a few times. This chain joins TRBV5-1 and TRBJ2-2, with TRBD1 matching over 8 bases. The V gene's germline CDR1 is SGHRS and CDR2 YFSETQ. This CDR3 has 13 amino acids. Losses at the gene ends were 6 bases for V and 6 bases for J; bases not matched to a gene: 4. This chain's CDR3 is CASTVQGAGELFF. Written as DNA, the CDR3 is TGCGCCAGCACCGTACAGGGGGCCGGGGAGCTGTTTTTT.

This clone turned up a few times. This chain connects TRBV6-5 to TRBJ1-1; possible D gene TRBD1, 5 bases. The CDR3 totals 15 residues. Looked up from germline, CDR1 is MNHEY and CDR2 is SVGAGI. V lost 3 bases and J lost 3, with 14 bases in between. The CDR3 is CASSYSGRVDTEAFF. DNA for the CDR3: TGTGCCAGCAGTTATTCTGGCAGGGTCGACACTGAAGCTTTCTTT.

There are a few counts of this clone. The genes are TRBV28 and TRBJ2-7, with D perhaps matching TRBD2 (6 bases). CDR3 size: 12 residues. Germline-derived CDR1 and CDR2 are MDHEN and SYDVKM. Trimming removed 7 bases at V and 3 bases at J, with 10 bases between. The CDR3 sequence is CASTTGVYEQYF. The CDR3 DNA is TGTGCCAGCACCACGGGGGTCTACGAGCAGTACTTC. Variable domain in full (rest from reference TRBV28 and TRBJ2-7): DVKVTQSSRYLVKRTGEKVFLECVQDMDHENMFWYRQDPGLGLRLIYFSYDVKMKEKGDIPEGYSVSREKKERFSLILESASTNQTSMYLCASTTGVYEQYFGPGTRLTVT.

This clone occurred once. The CDR3 spells CASSSLFSGNTIYF. CDR3 coding DNA: TGTGCCAGCAGCTCCTTATTCTCCGGAAACACCATATATTTT. The genes are TRBV5-4 and TRBJ1-3, with D hard to call. V was cut by 3 bases and J by 4 bases, with 11 bases left in between. The CDR3 loop spans 14 amino acids. Germline-derived CDR1 and CDR2 are SGHNT and YYREEE (reference sequence). Drawing the rest from reference TRBV5-4 and TRBJ1-3, the complete variable domain is ETGVTQSPTHLIKTRGQQVTLRCSSQSGHNTVSWYQQALGQGPQFIFQYYREEENGRGNFPPRFSGLQFPNYSSELNVNALELDDSALYLCASSSLFSGNTIYFGEGSWLTVV.

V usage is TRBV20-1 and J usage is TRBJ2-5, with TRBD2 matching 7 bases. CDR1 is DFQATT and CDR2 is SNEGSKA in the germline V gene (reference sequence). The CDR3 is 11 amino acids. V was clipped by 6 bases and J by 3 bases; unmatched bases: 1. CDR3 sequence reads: CSAAGEETQYF. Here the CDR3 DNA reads TGCAGTGCGGCGGGGGAAGAGACCCAGTACTTC.

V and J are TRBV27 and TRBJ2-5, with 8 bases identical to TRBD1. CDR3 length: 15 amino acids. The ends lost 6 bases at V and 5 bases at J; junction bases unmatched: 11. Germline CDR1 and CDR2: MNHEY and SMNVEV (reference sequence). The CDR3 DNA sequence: TGTGCCAGCAGCCAAACAGGGGGTAGGTGGGAGACCCAGTACTTC. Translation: CASSQTGGRWETQYF.

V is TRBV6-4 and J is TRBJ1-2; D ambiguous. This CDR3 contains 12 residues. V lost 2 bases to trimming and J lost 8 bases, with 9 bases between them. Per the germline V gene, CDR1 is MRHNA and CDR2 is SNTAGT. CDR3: CASSDRGIGYTF. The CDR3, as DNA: TGTGCCAGCAGTGACCGAGGTATCGGCTACACCTTC.